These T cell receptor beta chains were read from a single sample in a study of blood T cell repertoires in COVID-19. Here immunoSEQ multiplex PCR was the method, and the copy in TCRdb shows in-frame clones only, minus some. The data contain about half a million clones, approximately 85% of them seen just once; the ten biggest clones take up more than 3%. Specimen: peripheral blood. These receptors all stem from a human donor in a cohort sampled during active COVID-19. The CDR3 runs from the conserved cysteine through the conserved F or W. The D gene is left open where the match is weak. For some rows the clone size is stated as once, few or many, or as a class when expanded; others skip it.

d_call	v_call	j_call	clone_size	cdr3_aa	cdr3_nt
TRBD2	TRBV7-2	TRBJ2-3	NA	CASLAGRAIDTQYF	TGTGCCAGCTTGGCCGGGAGGGCTATAGATACGCAGTATTTT
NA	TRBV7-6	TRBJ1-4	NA	CASSRGDSTNEKLFF	TGTGCCAGCAGCCGAGGGGACTCAACTAATGAAAAACTGTTTTTT
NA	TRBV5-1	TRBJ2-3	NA	CASSSGTFSTDTQYF	TGCGCCAGCAGCTCCGGGACTTTCAGCACAGATACGCAGTATTTT
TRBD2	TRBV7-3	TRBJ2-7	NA	CASSRSGSSYEQYF	TGTGCCAGCAGCAGGAGCGGGAGCTCCTACGAGCAGTACTTC
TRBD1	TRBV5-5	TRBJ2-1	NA	CASSGTGRNEQFF	TGTGCCAGCAGCGGGACAGGGAGGAATGAGCAGTTCTTC
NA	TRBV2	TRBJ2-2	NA	CASSRTTPTGELFF	TGTGCCAGCAGTAGGACTACACCCACCGGGGAGCTGTTTTTT
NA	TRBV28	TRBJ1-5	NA	CASRVPRGDNQPQHF	TGTGCCAGCAGGGTCCCACGGGGTGATAATCAGCCCCAGCATTTT
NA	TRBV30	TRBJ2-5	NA	CAWGRTEETPTQETQYF	TGTGCCTGGGGTAGGACAGAGGAGACACCCACACAAGAGACCCAGTACTTC
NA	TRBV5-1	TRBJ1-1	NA	CASSSQKNTEAFF	TGCGCCAGCAGCTCGCAGAAGAACACTGAAGCTTTCTTT
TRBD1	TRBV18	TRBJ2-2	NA	CASSPRRQGGTGELFF	TGTGCCAGCTCACCACGGCGACAGGGTGGCACCGGGGAGCTGTTTTTT
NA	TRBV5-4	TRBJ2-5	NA	CASSQDGVETQYF	TGTGCCAGCAGCCAAGATGGAGTTGAGACCCAGTACTTC
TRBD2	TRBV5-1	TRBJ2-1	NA	CASSLSGRSYNEQFF	TGCGCCAGCAGCTTAAGCGGGAGATCCTACAATGAGCAGTTCTTC
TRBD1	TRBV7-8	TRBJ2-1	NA	CASSLGQGGYNEQFF	TGTGCCAGCAGCTTGGGACAGGGTGGGTACAATGAGCAGTTCTTC
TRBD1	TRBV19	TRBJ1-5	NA	CASSGGQGAPNQPQHF	TGTGCCAGTAGTGGTGGACAGGGGGCGCCGAATCAGCCCCAGCATTTT
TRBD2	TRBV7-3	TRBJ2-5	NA	CASSWGTSGFQETQYF	TGTGCCAGCAGCTGGGGGACTAGCGGGTTTCAAGAGACCCAGTACTTC
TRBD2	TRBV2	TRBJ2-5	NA	CASSIRLAGLGETQYF	TGTGCCAGCAGTATTCGTCTAGCGGGATTAGGAGAGACCCAGTACTTC
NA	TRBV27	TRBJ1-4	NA	CASSRVGDLSEKLFF	TGTGCCAGCAGTCGCGTCGGGGATCTAAGTGAAAAACTGTTTTTT
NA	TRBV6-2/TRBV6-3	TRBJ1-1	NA	CASSYREKTEAFF	TGTGCCAGCAGTTACAGGGAGAAAACTGAAGCTTTCTTT
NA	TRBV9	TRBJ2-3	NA	CASSRGLGLDIDTQYF	TGTGCCAGCAGCAGGGGGTTAGGACTAGATATAGATACGCAGTATTTT
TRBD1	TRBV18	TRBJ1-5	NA	CASSETGATQPQHF	TGTGCCAGCTCAGAGACAGGGGCCACGCAGCCCCAGCATTTT
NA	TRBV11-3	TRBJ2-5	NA	CASSSGPSQETQYF	TGTGCCAGCAGCTCAGGGCCATCTCAAGAGACCCAGTACTTC
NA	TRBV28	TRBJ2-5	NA	CASSKDSQETQYF	TGTGCCAGCAGCAAGGACAGCCAAGAGACCCAGTACTTC
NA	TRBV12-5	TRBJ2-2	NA	CASGLVLANTGELFF	TGTGCTAGTGGTTTGGTTCTAGCGAACACCGGGGAGCTGTTTTTT
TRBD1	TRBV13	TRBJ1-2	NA	CASSLNRGNYGYTF	TGTGCCAGCAGCTTAAACAGGGGCAACTATGGCTACACCTTC
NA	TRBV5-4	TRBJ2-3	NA	CASSVEGRGRTDTQYF	TGTGCCAGCAGCGTCGAGGGTCGTGGGAGGACAGATACGCAGTATTTT
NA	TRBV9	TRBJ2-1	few	CASSVDSGNGPGPYNEQFF	TGTGCCAGCAGCGTAGATTCGGGGAATGGCCCGGGCCCCTACAATGAGCAGTTCTTC
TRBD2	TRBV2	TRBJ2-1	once	CASRPAGGNYNEQFF	TGTGCCAGCAGACCAGCGGGAGGAAATTACAATGAGCAGTTCTTC
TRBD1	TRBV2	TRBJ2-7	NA	CASSEAGTAYEQYF	TGTGCCAGCAGTGAAGCCGGGACAGCCTACGAGCAGTACTTC
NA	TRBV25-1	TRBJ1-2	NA	CATYSDSAFYGYTF	TGTGCCACCTATTCGGACAGTGCTTTCTATGGCTACACCTTC
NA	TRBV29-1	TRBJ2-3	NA	CSGRAGDTQYF	TGCAGCGGACGAGCCGGGGATACGCAGTATTTT
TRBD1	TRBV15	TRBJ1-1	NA	CATSDRGRGTEAFF	TGTGCCACCAGCGACAGGGGCCGGGGAACTGAAGCTTTCTTT
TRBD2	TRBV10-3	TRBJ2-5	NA	CAISLGLAGDGETQYF	TGTGCCATCAGTTTAGGACTAGCGGGAGACGGAGAGACCCAGTACTTC
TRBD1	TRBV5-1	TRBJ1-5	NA	CASSPDRADQPQHF	TGCGCCAGCAGCCCGGACAGGGCGGATCAGCCCCAGCATTTT
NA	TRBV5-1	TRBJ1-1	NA	CASSLAVNTEAFF	TGCGCCAGCAGCCTGGCAGTGAACACTGAAGCTTTCTTT
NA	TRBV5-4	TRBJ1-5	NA	CASSLDAGRAQPQHF	TGTGCCAGCAGCTTGGATGCCGGCAGGGCGCAGCCCCAGCATTTT
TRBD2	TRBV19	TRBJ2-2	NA	CASSIPLGLAGGDTGELFF	TGTGCCAGTAGTATCCCTCTGGGACTAGCGGGAGGTGACACCGGGGAGCTGTTTTTT
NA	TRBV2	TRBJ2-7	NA	CASSLGDLPTYEQYF	TGTGCCAGCAGTCTCGGGGATTTACCAACCTACGAGCAGTACTTC
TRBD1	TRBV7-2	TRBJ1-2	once	CASSLVDRGGGYTF	TGTGCCAGCAGCTTAGTAGACAGGGGCGGAGGCTACACCTTC
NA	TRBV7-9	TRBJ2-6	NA	CASSSKSDGANVLTF	TGTGCCAGCAGCTCAAAGAGCGATGGGGCCAACGTCCTGACTTTC
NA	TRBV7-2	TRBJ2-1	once	CASSLRRPSSYNEQFF	TGTGCCAGCAGCTTGAGGCGTCCCAGCTCCTACAATGAGCAGTTCTTC
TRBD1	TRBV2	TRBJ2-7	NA	CASSAGTGGYEQYF	TGTGCCAGCAGTGCCGGGACAGGGGGCTACGAGCAGTACTTC
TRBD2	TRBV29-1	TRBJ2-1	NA	CSAYGGRSSYNEQFF	TGCAGCGCCTACGGCGGGAGGAGCTCCTACAATGAGCAGTTCTTC
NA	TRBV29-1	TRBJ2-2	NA	CSARERGGGVLGELFF	TGCAGCGCGCGAGAAAGGGGAGGCGGTGTGTTGGGGGAGCTGTTTTTT
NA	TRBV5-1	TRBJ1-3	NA	CASSPRDFPSGNTIYF	TGCGCCAGCAGCCCCAGGGACTTCCCCTCTGGAAACACCATATATTTT
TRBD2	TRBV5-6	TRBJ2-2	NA	CASSLVGAGAGNTGELFF	TGTGCCAGCAGCTTGGTTGGGGCCGGAGCGGGAAACACCGGGGAGCTGTTTTTT
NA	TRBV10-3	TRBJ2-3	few	CATRRDQGPDTQYF	TGTGCCACGCGACGGGACCAGGGGCCAGATACGCAGTATTTT